A single sample gave rise to the 22 T cell receptor beta chains below, sequenced in a study of CD8 T cells in ankylosing spondylitis. Overall study findings and caveats: Characteristic, it appeared, of ankylosing spondylitis blood was a TCR beta motif of about eight highly homologous variants.

TCRdb re-called the 5' RACE reads through MiXCR, storing one row per CDR3 protein. The sample has roughly 700,000 distinct CDR3 sequences, roughly 19% seen once. No antigens are known for them. Sequenced: blood, either unsorted or a sorted T cell fraction (not recorded which). These receptors originate from a male donor with ankylosing spondylitis.

This clonotype was seen a handful of times. V gene TRBV28 combines with J gene TRBJ2-7, with D perhaps given as TRBD1 or TRBD2 (5 bases each). Trimming removed 3 bases at V and 4 bases at J, with 10 bases between. The CDR3 contains 13 residues. Germline values: CDR1 MDHEN, CDR2 SYDVKM. The CDR3 sequence is CASSFEGFYEQYF. CDR3 nucleotide sequence: TGTGCCAGCAGTTTTGAGGGGTTTTACGAGCAGTACTTC.

This clonotype has only a few counts. The chain links TRBV5-1 to TRBJ1-2, with TRBD1 identical over 9 bases. Per germline, CDR1 SGHRS and CDR2 YFSETQ. V lost 4 bases, J lost 3 bases, and 10 bases stayed unmatched. This CDR3 is built from 16 residues. This CDR3 reads CASSQTGTGSDYGYTF. CDR3 nucleotides: TGCGCCAGCAGCCAAACCGGGACAGGGAGTGACTATGGCTACACCTTC.

This sequence joins TRBV4-1 and TRBJ2-7; 9 bases line up with TRBD1. This CDR3 is built from 15 residues. J was trimmed by 3 bases and V by 4 bases; bases with no gene match: 7. From germline, CDR1 is MGHRA and CDR2 YSYEKL. The CDR3 reads CASSLGQGQNYEQYF. CDR3 in DNA: TGCGCCAGCAGCCTTGGACAGGGGCAAAACTACGAGCAGTACTTC.

The V call is TRBV12-3 or TRBV12-4, the J call TRBJ1-2; D remains ambiguous. V gave up 6 bases and J gave up 7 bases, with 12 bases separating them. This CDR3 is 12 amino acids long. The CDR3 region is CASSLRLVGYTF. The CDR3 coding sequence is TGTGCCAGCAGCCTCCGGTTGGTTGGCTACACCTTC.

The chain couples TRBV15 to TRBJ1-6; tentative D call: TRBD1 (6 bases). Germline V gene sequence: CDR1 LNHNV, CDR2 YYDKDF (reference sequence). The CDR3 loop spans 13 amino acids. The V end was cut by 8 bases, the J end by 8 bases, with 13 bases between. The CDR3 DNA reads TGTGCCACCTCCCAGGGGTGGGATTCACCCCTCCACTTT. This encodes CATSQGWDSPLHF.

The chain carries TRBV6-1 and TRBJ2-1; 7 positions agree with TRBD2. Germline CDR1 MNHNS, CDR2 SASEGT. V was clipped by 4 bases and J by 3 bases; unmatched bases: 15. The CDR3 spans 18 residues. The CDR3 spells CASSGPPEASGIYNEQFF. The CDR3 nucleotides are TGTGCCAGCAGTGGCCCCCCCGAAGCTAGCGGAATCTACAATGAGCAGTTCTTC.

This clonotype was observed a handful of times. The chain recombines TRBV7-9 with TRBJ1-1; no clear D. The V and J ends lost 5 bases and 6 bases respectively, with 10 bases between them. Germline V gene lookup returns CDR1 SEHNR and CDR2 FQNEAQ (reference sequence). The CDR3 has 12 amino acids. The CDR3 coding sequence is TGTGCCAGCAGCCCCGGATGGGCTGAAGCTTTCTTT. This sequence encodes CASSPGWAEAFF.

This clonotype was found many times. V usage is TRBV29-1 and J usage is TRBJ2-5; a weak D match, TRBD2 (5 bases). Germline CDR1 is SQVTM and CDR2 is ANQGSEA. Trimming shortened V by 3 bases and J by 0 bases, and 8 bases separated the two germline ends. The CDR3 totals 13 residues. The CDR3 region has the DNA TGCAGCGTTGAGAGGGCAGACCAAGAGACCCAGTACTTC. This translates into CSVERADQETQYF.

V is TRBV10-3 and J is TRBJ2-7; 10 bases align to TRBD1. CDR3 length: 14 residues. The trim removed 5 bases at V and 4 bases at J, leaving 5 bases unmatched. Looked up from germline, CDR1 is ENHRY and CDR2 is SYGVKD. The CDR3 DNA is TGTGCCATCAGTAAGGACAGGGGGGCTTACGAGCAGTACTTC. Protein: CAISKDRGAYEQYF.

Worth noting for this clonotype: A read error may account for a junction end that differs from germline. The chain is built from TRBV12-3 or TRBV12-4 and TRBJ2-5, with D perhaps matching TRBD2 (7 bases). The CDR3 has 17 residues. This CDR3 reads CARSAWVAGVRGETQYF. CDR3 sequence (DNA): TGTGCCCGCAGCGCTTGGGTCGCGGGAGTAAGGGGGGAGACCCAGTACTTC.

This clonotype occurred many times. The V and J genes are TRBV11-2 and TRBJ1-1; 7 nucleotides align to TRBD1. Trimming cost V 5 bases and J 6 bases; bases outside gene matches: 9. CDR1 SGHAT and CDR2 FQNNGV come from the germline V gene. The CDR3 spans 14 residues. CDR3 sequence: CASSPTGNNAEAFF. In nucleotides, the CDR3 is TGTGCCAGCAGCCCGACAGGGAACAACGCTGAAGCTTTCTTT.

The chain couples TRBV6-2 or TRBV6-3 to TRBJ2-7; TRBD2 matches at 7 bases. V shed 3 bases and J 5 bases; nucleotides not matched to a gene: 13. This CDR3 is 16 amino acids long. Looked up from germline, CDR1 is MNHEY and CDR2 is SVGEGT. The CDR3 DNA reads TGTGCCAGCAGTTATGGGGTCGGCGGGAGTCCCCACGAGCAGTACTTC. It yields the protein CASSYGVGGSPHEQYF.

This clonotype occurred a few times. This sequence joins TRBV10-3 and TRBJ2-5, with D perhaps TRBD1 (5 bases). The CDR3 is 13 residues long. CDR1 is ENHRY and CDR2 is SYGVKD in the germline V gene. V lost 2 bases to trimming and J lost 5 bases, with 9 bases between them. The CDR3 coding sequence is TGTGCCATCAGTGAGGGGGCCCGGGAGACCCAGTACTTC. Protein product: CAISEGARETQYF.

This clonotype was detected a few times. The chain uses TRBV9 and TRBJ2-1; D may correspond to TRBD1 or TRBD2 (5 bases each). The CDR3 is 17 amino acids. The germline CDR1 and CDR2 sequences are SGDLS and YYNGEE. The V gene lost 0 bases and the J gene lost 1 base, with 14 bases spanning the gap. Here the CDR3 DNA reads TGTGCCAGCAGCGTAGCTATTGGGGGTGCATCCTACAATGAGCAGTTCTTC. Translated: CASSVAIGGASYNEQFF.

The gene calls are TRBV29-1 and TRBJ2-1; the D gene is possibly TRBD1 (5 bases). From germline, CDR1 is SQVTM and CDR2 ANQGSEA. Trimming took off 2 bases at V and 3 bases at J, with 11 bases between the two ends. The CDR3 length is 14 residues. The CDR3 region is CSVELPTDYNEQFF. The CDR3 DNA reads as TGCAGCGTTGAACTACCGACAGACTACAATGAGCAGTTCTTC.

In its sample, this clonotype was seen a few times. The chain recombines TRBV20-1 with TRBJ2-1; the D gene is possibly TRBD2 (6 bases). Germline CDR1 and CDR2: DFQATT and SNEGSKA (reference sequence). The CDR3 is made up of 13 amino acids. The CDR3 loop is CSARELTYNEQFF. The CDR3 DNA follows: TGCAGCGCTCGGGAGCTGACCTACAATGAGCAGTTCTTC.

Concerning this clonotype itself: Given a much more abundant clone one base away, this may be a read error. The rearrangement uses TRBV5-1 and TRBJ2-7; 7 bases are shared with TRBD1. CDR3 length: 15 residues. In germline, CDR1 is SGHRS, CDR2 YFSETQ. As DNA, the CDR3 is TGCGCCAGCATCTTGCGAGGACAGGAAACCTACGAGCAGTACTTC. Its translation: CASILRGQETYEQYF.

The rearrangement links TRBV6-1 to TRBJ2-3; TRBD2 aligns across 7 bases. Germline V gene sequence: CDR1 MNHNS, CDR2 SASEGT. This CDR3 spans 16 amino acids. The V segment lost 7 bases and the J segment 1 base; nucleotides outside the gene matches: 11. CDR3 sequence reads: CASTSIGGSGTDTQYF. DNA for the CDR3: TGTGCCAGCACCTCAATCGGGGGGTCTGGCACAGATACGCAGTATTTT.

This clonotype has just a few counts. The J gene is TRBJ2-4, the V gene TRBV5-1, with 13 bases aligning to TRBD2. The germline gives CDR1 SGHRS, CDR2 YFSETQ. V dropped 4 bases and J dropped 0; count of bases not matched to a gene: 10. This CDR3 region has 19 residues. DNA for the CDR3: TGCGCCAGCAGCCTCCTACTAGCGGGAGGGCCACTAGCCAAAAACATTCAGTACTTC. It specifies CASSLLLAGGPLAKNIQYF.

The V call is TRBV18, the J call TRBJ2-7; D ambiguous. Germline V lookup: CDR1 KGHSH, CDR2 LQKENI. V lost 1 base and J lost 6, with 13 bases in between. The CDR3 has 14 amino acids. The CDR3 region is CASSPRSPVREQYF. CDR3 nucleotides: TGTGCCAGCTCACCACGGTCGCCCGTCCGCGAGCAGTACTTC.

This clonotype has a handful of counts. V is TRBV2 and J is TRBJ1-5; D call uncertain. Germline assignment: CDR1 SNHLY and CDR2 FYNNEI. This CDR3 contains 12 residues. The germline V and J ends were trimmed by 3 bases and 5 bases, with 5 bases remaining between them. CDR3 sequence: CASSDQDQPQHF. CDR3 DNA sequence: TGTGCCAGCAGTGACCAGGATCAGCCCCAGCATTTT.

This chain joins TRBV18 and TRBJ2-5, with D possibly matching TRBD1 (6 bases). The CDR3 extends over 15 amino acids. CDR1 KGHSH and CDR2 LQKENI come from the germline V gene. The germline V and J ends were trimmed by 1 base and 0 bases, with 9 bases remaining between them. The CDR3 protein is CASSPLWDNQETQYF. CDR3 coding DNA: TGTGCCAGCTCACCACTTTGGGACAACCAAGAGACCCAGTACTTC.